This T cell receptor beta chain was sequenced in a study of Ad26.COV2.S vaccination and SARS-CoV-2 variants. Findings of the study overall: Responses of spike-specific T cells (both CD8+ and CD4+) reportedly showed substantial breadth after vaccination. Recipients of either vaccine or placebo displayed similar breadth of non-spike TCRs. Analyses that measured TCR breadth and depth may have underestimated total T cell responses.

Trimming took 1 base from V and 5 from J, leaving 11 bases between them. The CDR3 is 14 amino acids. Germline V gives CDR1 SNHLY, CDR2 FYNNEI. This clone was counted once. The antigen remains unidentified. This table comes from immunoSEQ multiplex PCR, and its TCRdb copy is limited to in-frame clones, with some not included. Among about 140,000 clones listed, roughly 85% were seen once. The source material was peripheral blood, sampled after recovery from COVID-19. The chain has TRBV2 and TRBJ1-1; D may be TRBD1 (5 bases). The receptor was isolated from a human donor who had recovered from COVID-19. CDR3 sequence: CASSEVGGGTEAFF. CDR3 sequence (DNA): TGTGCCAGCAGTGAAGTCGGGGGAGGGACTGAAGCTTTCTTT.